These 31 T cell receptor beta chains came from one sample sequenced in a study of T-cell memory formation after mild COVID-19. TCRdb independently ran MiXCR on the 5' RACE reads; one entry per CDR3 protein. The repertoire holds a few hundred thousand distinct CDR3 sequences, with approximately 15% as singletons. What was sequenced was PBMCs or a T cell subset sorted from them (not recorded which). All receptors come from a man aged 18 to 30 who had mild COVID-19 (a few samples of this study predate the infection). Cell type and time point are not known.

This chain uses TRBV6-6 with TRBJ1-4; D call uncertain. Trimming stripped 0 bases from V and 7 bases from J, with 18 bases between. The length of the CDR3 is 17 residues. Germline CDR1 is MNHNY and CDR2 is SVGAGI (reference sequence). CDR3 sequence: CASSYSAPGKWGEKLFF. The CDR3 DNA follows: TGTGCCAGCAGTTACTCGGCCCCAGGAAAGTGGGGTGAAAAACTGTTTTTT.

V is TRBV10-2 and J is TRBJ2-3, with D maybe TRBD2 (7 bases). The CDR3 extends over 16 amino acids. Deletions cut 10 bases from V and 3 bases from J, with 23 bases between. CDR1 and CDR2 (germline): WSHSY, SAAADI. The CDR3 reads CAISQRGRGTTDTQYF. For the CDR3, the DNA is TGCGCCATCTCACAACGGGGGCGGGGGACAACAGATACGCAGTATTTT.

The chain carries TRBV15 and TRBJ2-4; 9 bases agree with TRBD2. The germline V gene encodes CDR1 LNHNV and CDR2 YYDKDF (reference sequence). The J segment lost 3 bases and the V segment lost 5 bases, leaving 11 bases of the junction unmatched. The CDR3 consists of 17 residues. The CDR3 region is CATSAYGGGGVKNIQYF. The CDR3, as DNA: TGTGCCACCAGCGCCTATGGGGGCGGGGGGGTCAAAAACATTCAGTACTTC.

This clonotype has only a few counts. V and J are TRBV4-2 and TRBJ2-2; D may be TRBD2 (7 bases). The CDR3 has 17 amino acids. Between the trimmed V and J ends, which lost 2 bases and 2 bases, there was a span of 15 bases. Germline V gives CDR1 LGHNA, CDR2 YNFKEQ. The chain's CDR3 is CASSQLAGADNTGELFF. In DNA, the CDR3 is TGTGCCAGCAGCCAATTGGCGGGGGCCGACAACACCGGGGAGCTGTTTTTT.

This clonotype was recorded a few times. CDR3 sequence: CIAGEDRGNSNQPQHF. The CDR3 DNA follows: TGCATTGCGGGGGAGGACAGGGGTAATAGCAATCAGCCCCAGCATTTT. The V call is TRBV20-1, the J call TRBJ1-5; TRBD1 matches at 9 bases. The germline V gene encodes CDR1 DFQATT and CDR2 SNEGSKA (reference sequence). CDR3 length equals 16 residues.

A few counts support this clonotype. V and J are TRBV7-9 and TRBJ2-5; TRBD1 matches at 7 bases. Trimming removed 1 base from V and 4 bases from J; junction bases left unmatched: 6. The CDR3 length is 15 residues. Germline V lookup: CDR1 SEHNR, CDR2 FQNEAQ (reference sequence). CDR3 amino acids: CASSLEGAPPETQYF. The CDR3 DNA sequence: TGTGCCAGCAGCTTAGAGGGGGCGCCTCCAGAGACCCAGTACTTC.

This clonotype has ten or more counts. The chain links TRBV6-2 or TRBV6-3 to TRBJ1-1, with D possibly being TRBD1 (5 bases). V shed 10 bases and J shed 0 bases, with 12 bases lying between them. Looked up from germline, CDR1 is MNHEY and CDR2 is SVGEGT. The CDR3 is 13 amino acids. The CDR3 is CATEDTLNTEAFF. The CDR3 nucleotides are TGTGCCACCGAGGACACCTTGAACACTGAAGCTTTCTTT.

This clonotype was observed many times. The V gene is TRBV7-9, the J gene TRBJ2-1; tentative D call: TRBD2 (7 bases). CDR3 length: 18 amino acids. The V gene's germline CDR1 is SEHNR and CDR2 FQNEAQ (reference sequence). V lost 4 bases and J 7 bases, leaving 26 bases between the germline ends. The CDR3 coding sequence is TGTGCCAGCAGCTACGAGGCGTGGGGGGGCGAAACTACGAATGAGCAGTTCTTC. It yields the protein CASSYEAWGGETTNEQFF.

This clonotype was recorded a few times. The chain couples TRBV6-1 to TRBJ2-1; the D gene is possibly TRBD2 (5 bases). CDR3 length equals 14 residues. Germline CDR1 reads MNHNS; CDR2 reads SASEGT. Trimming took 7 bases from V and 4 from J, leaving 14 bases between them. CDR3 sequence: CASMLSGFYNEQFF. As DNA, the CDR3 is TGTGCCAGCATGTTGAGCGGTTTTTACAATGAGCAGTTCTTC.

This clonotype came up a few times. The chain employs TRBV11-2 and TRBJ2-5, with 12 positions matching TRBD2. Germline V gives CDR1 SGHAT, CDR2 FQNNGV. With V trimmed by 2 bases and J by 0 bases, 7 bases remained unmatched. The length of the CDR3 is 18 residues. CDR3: CASSLITSGGPYQETQYF. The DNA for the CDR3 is TGTGCCAGCAGCTTAATAACTAGCGGGGGGCCGTACCAAGAGACCCAGTACTTC.

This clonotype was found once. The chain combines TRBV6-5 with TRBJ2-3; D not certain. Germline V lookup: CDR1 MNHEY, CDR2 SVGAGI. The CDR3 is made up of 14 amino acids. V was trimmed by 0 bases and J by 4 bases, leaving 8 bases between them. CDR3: CASSYSARPDTQYF. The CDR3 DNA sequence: TGTGCCAGCAGTTACTCGGCTAGGCCAGATACGCAGTATTTT.

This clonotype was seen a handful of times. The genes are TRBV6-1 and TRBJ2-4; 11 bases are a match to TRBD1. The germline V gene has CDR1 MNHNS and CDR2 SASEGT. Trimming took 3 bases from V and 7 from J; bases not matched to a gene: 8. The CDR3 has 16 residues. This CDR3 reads CASSEADRGLYNIQYF. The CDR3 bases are TGTGCCAGCAGTGAGGCGGACAGGGGGCTGTATAACATTCAGTACTTC.

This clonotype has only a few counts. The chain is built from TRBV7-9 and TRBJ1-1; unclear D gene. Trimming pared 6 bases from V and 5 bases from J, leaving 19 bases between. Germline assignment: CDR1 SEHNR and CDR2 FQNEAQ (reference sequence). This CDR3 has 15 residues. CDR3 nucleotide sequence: TGTGCCAGCAGGGACCATAGACGGGCCCGGACTGAAGCTTTCTTT. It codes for CASRDHRRARTEAFF.

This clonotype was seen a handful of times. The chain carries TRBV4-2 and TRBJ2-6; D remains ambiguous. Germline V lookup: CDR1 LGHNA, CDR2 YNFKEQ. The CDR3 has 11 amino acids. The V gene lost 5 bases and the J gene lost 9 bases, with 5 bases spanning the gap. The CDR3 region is CASSRLNVLTF. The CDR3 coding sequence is TGTGCCAGCAGCAGGCTCAACGTCCTGACTTTC.

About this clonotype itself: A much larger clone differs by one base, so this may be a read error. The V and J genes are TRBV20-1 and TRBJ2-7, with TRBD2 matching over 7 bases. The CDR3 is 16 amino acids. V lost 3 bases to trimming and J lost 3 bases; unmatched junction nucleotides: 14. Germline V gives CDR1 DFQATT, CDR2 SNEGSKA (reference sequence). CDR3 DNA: TGCAGTGCTAGGCATCCCCTAGTAACGGGGGGCTACGAGCAGTACTTC. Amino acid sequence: CSARHPLVTGGYEQYF.

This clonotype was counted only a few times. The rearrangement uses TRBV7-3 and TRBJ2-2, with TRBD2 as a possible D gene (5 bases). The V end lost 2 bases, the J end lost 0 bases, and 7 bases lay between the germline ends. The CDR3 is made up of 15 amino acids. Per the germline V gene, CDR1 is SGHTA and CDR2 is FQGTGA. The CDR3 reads CASSLAGSNTGELFF. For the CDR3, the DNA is TGTGCCAGCAGCTTAGCGGGCTCGAACACCGGGGAGCTGTTTTTT. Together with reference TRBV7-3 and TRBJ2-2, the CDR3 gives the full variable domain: GAGVSQTPSNKVTEKGKYVELRCDPISGHTALYWYRQSLGQGPEFLIYFQGTGAADDSGLPNDRFFAVRPEGSVSTLKIQRTERGDSAVYLCASSLAGSNTGELFFGEGSRLTVL.

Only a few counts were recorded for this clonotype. The CDR3 region is CASSLVTADTQYF. The CDR3 nucleotides are TGTGCCAGCAGCTTAGTAACTGCAGATACGCAGTATTTT. The chain employs TRBV7-2 and TRBJ2-3; D not certain. CDR1 is SGHTA, CDR2 FQGNSA, per germline. Trimming removed 1 base at V and 4 bases at J, with 6 bases between. The CDR3 contains 13 residues.

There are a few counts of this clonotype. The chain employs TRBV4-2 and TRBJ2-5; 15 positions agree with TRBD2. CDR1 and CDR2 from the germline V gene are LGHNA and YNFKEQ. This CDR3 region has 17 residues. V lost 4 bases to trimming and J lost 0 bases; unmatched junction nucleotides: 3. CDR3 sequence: CASSPGLAGGNQETQYF. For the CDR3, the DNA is TGTGCCAGCAGCCCGGGACTAGCGGGGGGAAACCAAGAGACCCAGTACTTC.

The CDR3 region is CASSQAPMEGSGANVLTF. In DNA form, the CDR3 reads TGCGCCAGCAGCCAAGCACCAATGGAGGGATCTGGGGCCAACGTCCTGACTTTC. This chain joins TRBV4-1 and TRBJ2-6, with TRBD2 as a possible D gene (6 bases). The CDR3 is made up of 18 amino acids. In germline, CDR1 is MGHRA, CDR2 YSYEKL. V was pared by 1 base and J by 1 base, with 14 bases between.

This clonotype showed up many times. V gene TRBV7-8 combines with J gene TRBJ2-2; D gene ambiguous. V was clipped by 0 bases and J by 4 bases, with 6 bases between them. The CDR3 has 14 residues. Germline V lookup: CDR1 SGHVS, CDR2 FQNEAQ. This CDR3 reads CASSLAYGTGELFF. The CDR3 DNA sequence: TGTGCCAGCAGCTTAGCGTATGGCACCGGGGAGCTGTTTTTT.

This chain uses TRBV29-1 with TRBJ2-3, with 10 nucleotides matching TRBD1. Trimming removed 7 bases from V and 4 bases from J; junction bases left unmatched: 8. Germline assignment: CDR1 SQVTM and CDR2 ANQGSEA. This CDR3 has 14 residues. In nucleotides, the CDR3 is TGCAGCGCGGGGACAGGGGTTATTGCAGATACGCAGTATTTT. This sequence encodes CSAGTGVIADTQYF.

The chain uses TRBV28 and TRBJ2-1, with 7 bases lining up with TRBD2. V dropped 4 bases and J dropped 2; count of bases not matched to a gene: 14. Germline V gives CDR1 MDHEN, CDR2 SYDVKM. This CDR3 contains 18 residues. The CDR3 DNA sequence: TGTGCCAGCAGTTCCCCTCGCGGTGGGGGGGAAACCTACAATGAGCAGTTCTTC. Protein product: CASSSPRGGGETYNEQFF.

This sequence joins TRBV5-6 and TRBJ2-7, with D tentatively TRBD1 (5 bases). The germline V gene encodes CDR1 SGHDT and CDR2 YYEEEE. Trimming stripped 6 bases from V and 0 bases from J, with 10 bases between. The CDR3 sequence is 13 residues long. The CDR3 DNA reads TGTGCCAGCACCGACAGCATCTCCTACGAGCAGTACTTC. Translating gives CASTDSISYEQYF.

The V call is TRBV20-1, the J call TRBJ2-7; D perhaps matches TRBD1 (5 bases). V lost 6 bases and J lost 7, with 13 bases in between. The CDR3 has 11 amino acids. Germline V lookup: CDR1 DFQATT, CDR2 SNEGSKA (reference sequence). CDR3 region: CSAKDISEQYF. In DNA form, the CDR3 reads TGCAGTGCCAAGGACATTTCGGAGCAGTACTTC.

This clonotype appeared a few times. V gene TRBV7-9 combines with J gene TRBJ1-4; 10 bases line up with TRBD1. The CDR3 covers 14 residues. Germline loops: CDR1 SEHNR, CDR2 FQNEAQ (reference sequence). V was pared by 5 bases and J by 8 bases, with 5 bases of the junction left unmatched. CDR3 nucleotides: TGTGCCAGCAGCGTCGGACAGGGGGGCGAAAAACTGTTTTTT. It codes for CASSVGQGGEKLFF.

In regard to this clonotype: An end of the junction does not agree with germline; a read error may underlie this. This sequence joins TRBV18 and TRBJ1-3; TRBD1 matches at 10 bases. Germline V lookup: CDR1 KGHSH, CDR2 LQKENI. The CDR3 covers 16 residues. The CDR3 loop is CASSPRDRGSGNTIYF. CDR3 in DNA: TGTGCCAGCTCGCCACGGGACAGGGGCTCTGGAAACACCATATATTTT.

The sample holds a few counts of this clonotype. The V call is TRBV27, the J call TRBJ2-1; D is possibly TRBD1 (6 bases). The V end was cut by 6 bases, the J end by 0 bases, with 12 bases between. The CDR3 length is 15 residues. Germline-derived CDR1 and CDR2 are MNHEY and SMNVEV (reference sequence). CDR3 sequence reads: CASSPRDNSYNEQFF. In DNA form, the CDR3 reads TGTGCCAGCAGCCCTCGGGACAACTCCTACAATGAGCAGTTCTTC.

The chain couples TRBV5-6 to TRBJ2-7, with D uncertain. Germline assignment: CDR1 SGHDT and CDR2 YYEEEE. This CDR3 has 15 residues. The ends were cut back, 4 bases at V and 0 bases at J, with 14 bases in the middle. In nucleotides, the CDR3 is TGTGCCAGCAGCCATCCGGGCCGGAGCTCCTACGAGCAGTACTTC. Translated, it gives CASSHPGRSSYEQYF.

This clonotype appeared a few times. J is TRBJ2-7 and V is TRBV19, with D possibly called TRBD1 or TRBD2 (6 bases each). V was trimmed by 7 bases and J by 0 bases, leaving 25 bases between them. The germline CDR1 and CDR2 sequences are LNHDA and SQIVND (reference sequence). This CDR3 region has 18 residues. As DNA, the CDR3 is TGTGCCAGTACCATCGGGGGCGCACAGTACGTAAGCTCCTACGAGCAGTACGTC. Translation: CASTIGGAQYVSSYEQYV.

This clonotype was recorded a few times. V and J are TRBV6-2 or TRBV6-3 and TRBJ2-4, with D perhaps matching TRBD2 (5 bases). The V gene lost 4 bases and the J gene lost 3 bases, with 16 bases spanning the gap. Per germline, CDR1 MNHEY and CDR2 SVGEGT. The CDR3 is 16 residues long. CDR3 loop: CASSSGGRIVKNIQYF. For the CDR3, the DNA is TGTGCCAGCAGTTCCGGAGGACGAATCGTCAAAAACATTCAGTACTTC.

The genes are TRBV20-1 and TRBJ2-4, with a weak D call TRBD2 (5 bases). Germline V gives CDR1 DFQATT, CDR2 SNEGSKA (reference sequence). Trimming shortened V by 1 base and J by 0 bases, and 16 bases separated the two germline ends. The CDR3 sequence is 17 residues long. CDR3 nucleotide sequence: TGCAGTGCTAGAGTCCGAGAGGTGGGAGTAGCCAAAAACATTCAGTACTTC. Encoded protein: CSARVREVGVAKNIQYF.